This T cell receptor (beta chain) derives from a study of T cells in Graves' hyperthyroidism and ophthalmopathy. Trimming removed 2 bases from V and 4 bases from J, with 11 bases in between. The CDR3 is 14 amino acids. CDR1 MDHEN and CDR2 SYDVKM come from the germline V gene. The sample holds a few counts of this clonotype. Recently diagnosed hyperthyroidism of less than 2 months' duration affected patients aged 18 to 65. Each diagnosis drew on symptoms, thyroxine, TRAb, thyroid ultrasound and orbital computed tomography findings. There were TCR beta CDR3 regions amplified from RNA transcripts. During a first-round RT-PCR of the TCR CDR3, the HTBI primer set was used. TCRdb reprocessed the multiplex PCR reads with MiXCR, giving one entry per CDR3 protein. The table shows 500,000 to 600,000 distinct CDR3 sequences, with approximately 16% occurring only once.

The chain employs TRBV28 and TRBJ1-1; D remains ambiguous. The TCR sequence derives from a woman aged 18-29 years with Graves' hyperthyroidism. Sequencing input: blood. The CDR3 sequence: CASSLVGRVTEAFF. DNA for the CDR3: TGTGCCAGCAGTTTAGTTGGGCGGGTCACTGAAGCTTTCTTT.